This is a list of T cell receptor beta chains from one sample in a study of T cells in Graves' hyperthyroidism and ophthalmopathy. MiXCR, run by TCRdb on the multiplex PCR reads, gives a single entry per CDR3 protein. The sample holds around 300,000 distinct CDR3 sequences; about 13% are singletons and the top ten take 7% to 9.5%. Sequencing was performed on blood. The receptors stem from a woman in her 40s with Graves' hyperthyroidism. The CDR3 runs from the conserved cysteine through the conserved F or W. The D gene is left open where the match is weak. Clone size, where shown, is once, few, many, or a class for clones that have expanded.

cdr3_aa: CASSSRGLNTEAFF
cdr3_nt: TGTGCCAGCAGCTCCAGGGGGCTGAACACTGAAGCTTTCTTT
cdr3_length: 14
d_call: TRBD1
clone_size: many
j_call: TRBJ1-1
v_call: TRBV7-9

cdr3_aa: CASSRTSLSYEQYF
cdr3_nt: TGTGCCAGCAGCCGGACTTCCCTCTCCTACGAGCAGTACTTC
cdr3_length: 14
d_call: NA
clone_size: many
j_call: TRBJ2-7
v_call: TRBV7-2

cdr3_aa: CASSFGTGDGTEAFF
cdr3_nt: TGTGCCAGCAGCTTCGGAACAGGGGATGGGACTGAAGCTTTCTTT
cdr3_length: 15
d_call: TRBD1
clone_size: few
j_call: TRBJ1-1
v_call: TRBV7-6

cdr3_aa: CASSYEWDYGYTF
cdr3_nt: TGTGCCAGCAGTTACGAATGGGACTATGGCTACACCTTC
cdr3_length: 13
d_call: NA
clone_size: many
j_call: TRBJ1-2
v_call: TRBV6-1

cdr3_aa: CASSFVGNTEAFF
cdr3_nt: TGTGCCAGCAGTTTCGTGGGGAACACTGAAGCTTTCTTT
cdr3_length: 13
d_call: NA
clone_size: many
j_call: TRBJ1-1
v_call: TRBV12-3/TRBV12-4

cdr3_aa: CASSPWTSGQETQYF
cdr3_nt: TGTGCCAGCTCACCTTGGACTAGCGGCCAAGAGACCCAGTACTTC
cdr3_length: 15
d_call: TRBD2
clone_size: few
j_call: TRBJ2-5
v_call: TRBV18

cdr3_aa: CAMGQGRNEQYF
cdr3_nt: TGTGCCATGGGACAGGGGCGGAACGAGCAGTACTTC
cdr3_length: 12
d_call: TRBD1
clone_size: many
j_call: TRBJ2-7
v_call: TRBV10-3

cdr3_aa: CASSRPFGTGLYEQYF
cdr3_nt: TGTGCCAGCAGCCGCCCTTTCGGGACAGGACTCTACGAGCAGTACTTC
cdr3_length: 16
d_call: TRBD1
clone_size: many
j_call: TRBJ2-7
v_call: TRBV7-9

cdr3_aa: CASRHYRAALNQPQHF
cdr3_nt: TGTGCCAGTAGACACTACAGGGCCGCTCTGAATCAGCCCCAGCATTTT
cdr3_length: 16
d_call: NA
clone_size: NA
j_call: TRBJ1-5
v_call: TRBV19

cdr3_aa: CASSTETRGIGHEQFF
cdr3_nt: TGTGCCAGCAGTACCGAAACGCGGGGAATTGGACATGAGCAGTTCTTC
cdr3_length: 16
d_call: NA
clone_size: few
j_call: TRBJ2-1
v_call: TRBV6-1

cdr3_aa: CASSQGSEKLFF
cdr3_nt: TGTGCCAGCAGCCAAGGATCTGAAAAACTGTTTTTT
cdr3_length: 12
d_call: NA
clone_size: many
j_call: TRBJ1-4
v_call: TRBV4-2

cdr3_aa: CSARPVGGGAQPQHF
cdr3_nt: TGCAGTGCTAGACCTGTGGGAGGAGGTGCGCAGCCCCAGCATTTT
cdr3_length: 15
d_call: NA
clone_size: few
j_call: TRBJ1-5
v_call: TRBV20-1

cdr3_aa: CASRRDRSQLGTYEQYF
cdr3_nt: TGTGCCAGCAGGCGGGACAGGTCCCAGTTGGGAACCTACGAGCAGTACTTC
cdr3_length: 17
d_call: TRBD1
clone_size: many
j_call: TRBJ2-7
v_call: TRBV2

cdr3_aa: CASSSGPGGGNTEAFF
cdr3_nt: TGTGCCAGCAGCTCGGGACCCGGAGGTGGGAACACTGAAGCTTTCTTT
cdr3_length: 16
d_call: NA
clone_size: NA
j_call: TRBJ1-1
v_call: TRBV5-5

cdr3_aa: CASTWEGLQAFF
cdr3_nt: TGCGCCAGCACCTGGGAGGGGCTGCAAGCTTTCTTT
cdr3_length: 12
d_call: NA
clone_size: NA
j_call: TRBJ1-1
v_call: TRBV5-1

cdr3_aa: CSAQDRGGYGYTF
cdr3_nt: TGCAGCGCTCAAGACAGGGGAGGGTATGGCTACACCTTC
cdr3_length: 13
d_call: TRBD1
clone_size: many
j_call: TRBJ1-2
v_call: TRBV29-1

cdr3_aa: CSVGVVSRNNEQFF
cdr3_nt: TGCAGCGTGGGCGTGGTGAGTCGCAACAATGAGCAGTTCTTC
cdr3_length: 14
d_call: NA
clone_size: NA
j_call: TRBJ2-1
v_call: TRBV29-1

cdr3_aa: CSALGTGASEGNEKLFF
cdr3_nt: TGCAGCGCACTCGGGACAGGGGCATCGGAGGGTAATGAAAAACTGTTTTTT
cdr3_length: 17
d_call: TRBD1
clone_size: many
j_call: TRBJ1-4
v_call: TRBV29-1

cdr3_aa: CASSPGQGNSGANVLTF
cdr3_nt: TGTGCCAGCAGCCCCGGACAGGGTAACTCTGGGGCCAACGTCCTGACTTTC
cdr3_length: 17
d_call: TRBD1
clone_size: NA
j_call: TRBJ2-6
v_call: TRBV7-9

cdr3_aa: CASTDEDYGYTF
cdr3_nt: TGTGCCAGCACCGATGAAGACTATGGCTACACCTTC
cdr3_length: 12
d_call: NA
clone_size: NA
j_call: TRBJ1-2
v_call: TRBV5-4

cdr3_aa: CASSLGGTGNQPQHF
cdr3_nt: TGCGCCAGCAGCTTGGGCGGGACAGGGAATCAGCCCCAGCATTTT
cdr3_length: 15
d_call: TRBD1
clone_size: many
j_call: TRBJ1-5
v_call: TRBV5-1

cdr3_aa: CATSQPGGQETQYF
cdr3_nt: TGTGCCACCAGTCAACCGGGAGGGCAAGAGACCCAGTACTTC
cdr3_length: 14
d_call: TRBD2
clone_size: many
j_call: TRBJ2-5
v_call: TRBV24-1

cdr3_aa: CSAESLAGGPIDPNEQFF
cdr3_nt: TGCAGTGCTGAAAGTTTAGCGGGAGGACCTATTGACCCGAATGAGCAGTTCTTC
cdr3_length: 18
d_call: TRBD2
clone_size: few
j_call: TRBJ2-1
v_call: TRBV20-1

cdr3_aa: CASSGQGSGANVLTF
cdr3_nt: TGTGCCAGCAGTGGACAGGGTAGTGGGGCCAACGTCCTGACTTTC
cdr3_length: 15
d_call: TRBD1
clone_size: few
j_call: TRBJ2-6
v_call: TRBV6-2/TRBV6-3

cdr3_aa: CASSPGLVTYEQYF
cdr3_nt: TGTGCCAGCTCACCGGGACTCGTAACCTACGAGCAGTACTTC
cdr3_length: 14
d_call: NA
clone_size: many
j_call: TRBJ2-7
v_call: TRBV18

cdr3_aa: CASRPGQGFWGYTF
cdr3_nt: TGTGCCAGCAGACCAGGACAGGGGTTCTGGGGCTACACCTTC
cdr3_length: 14
d_call: TRBD1
clone_size: many
j_call: TRBJ1-2
v_call: TRBV6-1

cdr3_aa: CASSLTGTGGSGYNSPLHF
cdr3_nt: TGTGCCAGCAGCTTAACCGGGACAGGGGGCTCCGGCTATAATTCACCCCTCCACTTT
cdr3_length: 19
d_call: TRBD1
clone_size: many
j_call: TRBJ1-6
v_call: TRBV7-2

cdr3_aa: CASSLGDWENQPQHF
cdr3_nt: TGTGCCAGCAGCTTGGGAGACTGGGAAAATCAGCCCCAGCATTTT
cdr3_length: 15
d_call: NA
clone_size: NA
j_call: TRBJ1-5
v_call: TRBV5-5

cdr3_aa: CSARHPDYGYTF
cdr3_nt: TGCAGTGCTAGACACCCAGACTATGGCTACACCTTC
cdr3_length: 12
d_call: NA
clone_size: NA
j_call: TRBJ1-2
v_call: TRBV20-1